This T cell receptor beta chain was sequenced during a study of shared clonotypes between healthy human individuals. Study-level information: Three CD4 naive, three CD4 memory, two CD8 naive and one CD8 memory plate were used per donor.

The table came from immunoSEQ multiplex PCR; TCRdb's copy has only in-frame clones and leaves some out. Counted here are roughly 2.4 million clones, under 97% occurring once; the ten biggest clones make up roughly 0.13%. This CDR3 has 14 amino acids. V was clipped by 7 bases and J by 9 bases, with 17 bases between them. V is TRBV5-3 and J is TRBJ1-6; possibly TRBD1 for D (5 bases). TRBV5-3 qualifies as an ORF whose function is uncertain. The clonotype was recovered from a man younger than 30 in good health. The sample consisted of naive CD4+ T cells sorted from blood. Subset specified: CD45RA+ positively selected. CDR3: CARWQGGTSSPLHF. Written as DNA, the CDR3 is TGTGCCAGATGGCAGGGAGGGACGTCTTCACCCCTCCACTTT.